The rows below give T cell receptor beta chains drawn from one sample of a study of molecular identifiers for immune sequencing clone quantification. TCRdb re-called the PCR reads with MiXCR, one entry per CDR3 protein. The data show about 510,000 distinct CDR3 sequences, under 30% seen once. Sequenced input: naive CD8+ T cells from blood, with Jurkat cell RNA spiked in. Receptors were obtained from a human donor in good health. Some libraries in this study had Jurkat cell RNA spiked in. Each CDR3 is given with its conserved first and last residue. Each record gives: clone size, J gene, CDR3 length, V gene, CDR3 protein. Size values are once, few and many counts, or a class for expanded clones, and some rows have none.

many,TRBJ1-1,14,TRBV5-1,CASSLEGQNTEAFF
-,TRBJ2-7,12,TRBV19,CASGDGAAEQYF
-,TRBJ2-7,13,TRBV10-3,CAIMAGSSYEQYF
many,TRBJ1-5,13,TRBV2,CASSETGDQPQHF
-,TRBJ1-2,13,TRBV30,CAWSSGTDYGYTF
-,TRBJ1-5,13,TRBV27,CATRLALNQPQHF
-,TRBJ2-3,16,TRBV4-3,CASRQDAGSSTDTQYF
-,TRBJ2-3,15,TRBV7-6,CASSKGLKNTDTQYF
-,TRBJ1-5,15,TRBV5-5,CASSSDRFGNQPQHF
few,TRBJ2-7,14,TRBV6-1,CASSEVGQGYEQYF
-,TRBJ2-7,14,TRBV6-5,CASSYVTGAYEQYF
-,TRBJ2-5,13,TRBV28,CASSRGGTETQYF
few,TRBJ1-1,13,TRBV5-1,CASSPRGHTEAFF
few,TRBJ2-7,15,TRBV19,CASSIAQGLLYEQYF
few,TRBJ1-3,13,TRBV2,CASSATGAYTIYF
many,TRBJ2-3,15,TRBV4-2,CASSQDGTGTDTQYF
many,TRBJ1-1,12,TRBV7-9,CASTKYATEAFF
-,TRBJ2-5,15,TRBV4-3,CASSQVYSGKEPQYF
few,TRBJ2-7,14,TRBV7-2,CASSWTREGDEQYF
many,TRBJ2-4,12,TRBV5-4,CASSEGTNIQYF
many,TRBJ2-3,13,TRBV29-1,CSYRDKHTDTQYF
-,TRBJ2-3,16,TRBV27,CASSLSLTPPVDTQYF
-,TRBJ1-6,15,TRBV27,CASSFSRGVNSPFHF
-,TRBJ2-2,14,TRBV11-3,CASSGQTNTGELFF
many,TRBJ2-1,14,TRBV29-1,CSVDGTSGDNEQFF
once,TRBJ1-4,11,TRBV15,CATMNGHELIF
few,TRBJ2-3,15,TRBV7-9,CASSWTSGVRDTQYF
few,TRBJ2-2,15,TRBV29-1,CSAGVGGLSAGELFF
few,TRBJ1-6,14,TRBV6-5,CASRTQGANSPLHF
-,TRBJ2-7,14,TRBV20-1,CSASPTVSSYEQYF
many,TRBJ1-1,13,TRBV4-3,CASSQQGHTEAFF
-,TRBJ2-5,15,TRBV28,CASSWPGQGQETQYF
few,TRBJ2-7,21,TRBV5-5,CASSFLPASVAGGDYAYEQYF
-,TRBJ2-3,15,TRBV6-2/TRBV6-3,CASSSLAGEVDTQYF
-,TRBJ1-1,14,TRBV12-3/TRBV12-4,CASTVTGMNTEAFF
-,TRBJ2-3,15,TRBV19,CASSIGTGVLDTQYF
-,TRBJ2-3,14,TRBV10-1,CASSDSDGADTQCF
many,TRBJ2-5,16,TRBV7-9,CASSPPGTGIWETQYF
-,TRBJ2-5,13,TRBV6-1,CASSESGQSAQSF
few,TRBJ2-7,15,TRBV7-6,CASSLAASGDYEQYF
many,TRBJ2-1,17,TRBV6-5,CASSYWVAGSSYNEQFF
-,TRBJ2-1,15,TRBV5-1,CASSLVSGAYNEQFF
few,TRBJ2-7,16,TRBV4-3,CASSPAIPGQVYEQYF
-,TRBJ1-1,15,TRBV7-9,CASSRSLTGNTEAFF
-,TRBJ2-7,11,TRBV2,CALQEGHEQYF
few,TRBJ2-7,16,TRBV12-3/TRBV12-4,CASSSSGQRFAYEQYF
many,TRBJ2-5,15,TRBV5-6,CASSLVRGFTKTQYF
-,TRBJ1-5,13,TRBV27,CASSDSTNRPQHF
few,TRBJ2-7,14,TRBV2,CASTRLAGQGEQYF
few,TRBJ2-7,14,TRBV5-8,CASSTGPANREQYF
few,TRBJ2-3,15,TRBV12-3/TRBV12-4,CASRVLGDFTDTQYF